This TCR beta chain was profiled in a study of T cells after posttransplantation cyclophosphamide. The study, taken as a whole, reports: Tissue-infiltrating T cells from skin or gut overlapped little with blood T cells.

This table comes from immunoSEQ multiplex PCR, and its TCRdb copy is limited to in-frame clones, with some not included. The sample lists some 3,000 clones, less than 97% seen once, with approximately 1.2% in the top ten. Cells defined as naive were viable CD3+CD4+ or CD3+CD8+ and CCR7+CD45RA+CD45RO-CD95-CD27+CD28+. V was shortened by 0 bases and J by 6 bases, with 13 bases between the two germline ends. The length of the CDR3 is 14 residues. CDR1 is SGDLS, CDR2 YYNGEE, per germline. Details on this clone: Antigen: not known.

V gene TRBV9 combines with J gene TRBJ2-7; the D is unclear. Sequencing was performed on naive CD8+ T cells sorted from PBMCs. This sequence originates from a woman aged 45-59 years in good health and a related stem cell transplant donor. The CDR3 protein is CASSVEGAYGEQYF. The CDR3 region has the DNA TGTGCCAGCAGCGTAGAAGGAGCCTACGGCGAGCAGTACTTC.